The 18 T cell receptor beta chains listed next were all sequenced from one sample in a study of neoadjuvant anti-PD-1 for oral cavity cancer. Generated by immunoSEQ multiplex PCR, the TCRdb table keeps only in-frame clones and is missing some. The sample comprises roughly 36,000 clones, 35% to 40% of which are singletons, and roughly 15% rests with the top ten. Specified time point: after neoadjuvant nivolumab, at surgical resection. The sample here was tumor tissue, taken after nivolumab (anti-PD-1) treatment. These receptor sequences come from a person between 40 and 85 years old with oral cavity squamous cell carcinoma.

This sequence joins TRBV30 and TRBJ2-7, with unresolved D. Germline CDR1 and CDR2: GTSNPN and SVGIG (reference sequence). V was clipped by 0 bases and J by 9 bases, with 9 bases between them. CDR3 length: 11 residues. The CDR3, as DNA: TGTGCCTGGAGTGTTAGGTGGGTGCAGTACTTC. Its protein product is CAWSVRWVQYF.

The chain has TRBV7-3 and TRBJ2-2; D possibly corresponds to TRBD2 (5 bases). CDR1 and CDR2 (germline): SGHTA, FQGTGA. CDR3 length equals 13 residues. V dropped 1 base and J dropped 8 bases, with 8 bases sitting between them. CDR3 sequence (DNA): TGTGCCAGCAGCTTAATCGGCGGGGGGGAGCTGTTTTTT. As protein: CASSLIGGGELFF.

There are a few counts of this clone. The chain carries TRBV7-8 and TRBJ2-7; TRBD2 matches 8 bases. J gave up 1 base and V 5 bases, and 7 bases lay outside the gene matches. The CDR3 runs to 15 residues. Germline CDR1 reads SGHVS; CDR2 reads FQNEAQ. CDR3 sequence reads: CASSETSGISYEQYF. Here the CDR3 DNA reads TGTGCCAGCAGCGAAACTAGCGGTATTTCCTACGAGCAGTACTTC.

This clone turned up a few times. J is TRBJ1-2 and V is TRBV2; no firm D call. Trimming left V 6 bases short and J 8 bases short, with 13 bases between. The germline CDR1 and CDR2 sequences are SNHLY and FYNNEI. The CDR3 is 12 amino acids. The CDR3 bases are TGTGCCAGCAGCTCGAAGGATCGGGGCTACACCTTC. Its protein product is CASSSKDRGYTF. The full variable domain, completed using reference TRBV2 and TRBJ1-2, is EPEVTQTPSHQVTQMGQEVILRCVPISNHLYFYWYRQILGQKVEFLVSFYNNEISEKSEIFDDQFSVERPDGSNFTLKIRSTKLEDSAMYFCASSSKDRGYTFGSGTRLTVV.

The CDR3: CSVGQGGSEKLFF. The CDR3 DNA reads TGCAGCGTAGGACAGGGGGGGAGTGAAAAACTGTTTTTT. The chain is built from TRBV29-1 and TRBJ1-4, with TRBD1 matching over 10 bases. Germline V gene lookup returns CDR1 SQVTM and CDR2 ANQGSEA. This CDR3 comprises 13 residues. The V gene end was trimmed by 6 bases and the J gene end by 7 bases; junction bases not matched to a gene: 5.

Ten or more counts support this clone. The chain combines TRBV9 with TRBJ2-3; either TRBD1 or TRBD2 may fit D (6 bases each). Deletions cut 4 bases from V and 9 bases from J, with 18 bases between. This CDR3 spans 14 amino acids. Germline CDR1 reads SGDLS; CDR2 reads YYNGEE. As DNA, the CDR3 is TGTGCCAGCAGCCCGAACGGTGGGGGGCCCACGCAGTATTTT. Protein: CASSPNGGGPTQYF.

The chain recombines TRBV5-1 with TRBJ2-5, with 7 nucleotides matching TRBD1. This CDR3 has 14 residues. Germline V gene data show CDR1 as SGHRS and CDR2 as YFSETQ. The junction had 4 bases not matched to a gene; V was cut back by 0 bases and J by 5 bases. DNA for the CDR3: TGCGCCAGCAGCTTGGAAGGGGGCGACGAGACCCAGTACTTC. This gives the protein CASSLEGGDETQYF.

The chain's CDR3 is CAWSWQGGNTIYF. CDR3 coding DNA: TGTGCCTGGAGCTGGCAGGGAGGAAACACCATATATTTT. This chain joins TRBV30 and TRBJ1-3; D might be TRBD1 (5 bases). Trimming removed 3 bases from V and 4 bases from J, with 10 bases in between. This CDR3 has 13 amino acids. Germline V lookup: CDR1 GTSNPN, CDR2 SVGIG (reference sequence). The whole variable domain, remainder taken from reference TRBV30 and TRBJ1-3, is SQTIHQWPATLVQPVGSPLSLECTVEGTSNPNLYWYRQAAGRGLQLLFYSVGIGQISSEVPQNLSASRPQDRQFILSSKKLLLSDSGFYLCAWSWQGGNTIYFGEGSWLTVV.

V usage is TRBV27 and J usage is TRBJ1-1, with no clear D. Trimming pared 3 bases from V and 4 bases from J, leaving 9 bases between. This CDR3 has 13 residues. Per the germline V gene, CDR1 is MNHEY and CDR2 is SMNVEV (reference sequence). CDR3 sequence reads: CASSFGFGTEAFF. The CDR3, as DNA: TGTGCCAGCAGTTTCGGGTTCGGCACTGAAGCTTTCTTT.

In this sample, this clone turned up many times. This chain uses TRBV6-6 with TRBJ2-1, with D maybe TRBD2 (6 bases). Trimming stripped 7 bases from V and 9 bases from J, with 13 bases between. The CDR3 totals 12 residues. CDR1 MNHNY and CDR2 SVGAGI come from the germline V gene (reference sequence). The DNA of the CDR3 is TGTGCCAGCATGGGGGGTCTGGGTGAGCAGTTCTTC. Amino acids: CASMGGLGEQFF.

The rearrangement uses TRBV9 and TRBJ1-3; D might be TRBD1 (5 bases). The germline gives CDR1 SGDLS, CDR2 YYNGEE. Trimming stripped 3 bases from V and 0 bases from J, with 10 bases between. There are 15 residues in the CDR3. The chain's CDR3 is CASSGHRNSGNTIYF. The CDR3 DNA reads TGTGCCAGCAGCGGACACAGGAACTCTGGAAACACCATATATTTT.

This chain connects TRBV5-1 to TRBJ1-1, with unresolved D. Germline CDR1 is SGHRS and CDR2 is YFSETQ. V was shortened by 4 bases and J by 0 bases, with 10 bases between the two germline ends. This CDR3 has 14 residues. The CDR3 DNA reads as TGCGCCAGCAGCGGAGGGTCGATGAACACTGAAGCTTTCTTT. Translation: CASSGGSMNTEAFF. Together with reference TRBV5-1 and TRBJ1-1, the CDR3 gives the full variable domain: KAGVTQTPRYLIKTRGQQVTLSCSPISGHRSVSWYQQTPGQGLQFLFEYFSETQRNKGNFPGRFSGRQFSNSRSEMNVSTLELGDSALYLCASSGGSMNTEAFFGQGTRLTVV.

By its share, this clone is medium-sized. The J gene is TRBJ2-5, the V gene TRBV4-1; D not certain. The CDR3 runs 11 residues. V gave up 0 bases and J gave up 4 bases, with 0 bases separating them. In germline, CDR1 is MGHRA, CDR2 YSYEKL. CDR3 in DNA: TGCGCCAGCAGCCAAGAAGAGACCCAGTACTTC. Translated, it gives CASSQEETQYF.

The rearrangement links TRBV4-1 to TRBJ1-1; D is unresolved. The CDR3 runs to 12 residues. The V end was cut by 4 bases, the J end by 1 base, with 4 bases between. Germline CDR1 and CDR2: MGHRA and YSYEKL. The CDR3 protein is CASSPENTEAFF. The CDR3 DNA is TGCGCCAGCAGCCCAGAGAACACTGAAGCTTTCTTT.

The V call is TRBV4-1, the J call TRBJ2-7; no definite D call. This CDR3 spans 14 amino acids. With 3 bases removed from V and 6 bases from J, the gap between germline ends came to 15 bases. From germline, CDR1 is MGHRA and CDR2 YSYEKL. The CDR3 DNA sequence: TGCGCCAGCAGCCACCGACAAACCTCCGGCGAGCAGTACTTC. Its protein is CASSHRQTSGEQYF.

This rearrangement joins TRBV4-2 to TRBJ2-3; D unclear. V was clipped by 4 bases and J by 2 bases, with 13 bases between them. The germline V gene has CDR1 LGHNA and CDR2 YNFKEQ. The CDR3 length is 15 residues. The CDR3 DNA reads TGTGCCAGCAGCCGCGAGGACGTATACACAGATACGCAGTATTTT. This codes for CASSREDVYTDTQYF.

This clone was seen a handful of times. The chain uses TRBV7-3 and TRBJ2-1; TRBD2 might be the D (7 bases). There are 15 residues in the CDR3. V was pared by 2 bases and J by 4 bases, with 12 bases between. Germline CDR1 and CDR2: SGHTA and FQGTGA. CDR3 nucleotides: TGTGCCAGCAGCTTAGCGGGGGCCCCTTACAATGAGCAGTTCTTC. Translation: CASSLAGAPYNEQFF.

The J gene is TRBJ2-7, the V gene TRBV30; D may be TRBD1 or TRBD2 (5 bases each). Germline CDR1 GTSNPN, CDR2 SVGIG (reference sequence). This CDR3 is built from 15 residues. The V end lost 0 bases, the J end lost 8 bases, and 20 bases lay between the germline ends. The CDR3 reads CAWSVLQGARVQQYF. The CDR3 region has the DNA TGTGCCTGGAGTGTCCTCCAGGGTGCGAGGGTACAGCAGTACTTC.